This TCR beta chain is from a study of CD8 T cells in ankylosing spondylitis. This clonotype appeared a few times. Its antigen is undetermined. Trimming stripped 4 bases from V and 3 bases from J, with 12 bases between. Germline CDR1 SQVTM, CDR2 ANQGSEA. CDR3 length: 13 residues. Study outcomes and limitations: Earlier literature documents some of the motif variants in reactive arthritis synovial fluid and blood. CD8+ by phenotype, disease-linked clones were relatively rare in peripheral blood. Seemingly characteristic of ankylosing spondylitis blood was a TCR beta motif consisting of 7 or 8 highly homologous variants. There was reportedly significant enrichment of clones that were disease-linked in matched ankylosing spondylitis synovial fluid.

Quantitative 5'-RACE with molecular barcodes was used to make the TCR beta libraries. TCRdb called the 5' RACE reads again in MiXCR, with one record for every CDR3 protein. The sample shows fewer than 750,000 distinct CDR3 sequences, under 20% of them seen only once. The TCR originated in a male donor with ankylosing spondylitis. Sequences were obtained from blood, either unsorted or a sorted T cell fraction (not recorded which). The chain recombines TRBV29-1 with TRBJ1-2, with no clear D. The CDR3 here is CSVAPRQDYGYTF. The CDR3 DNA reads TGCAGCGTTGCGCCGAGGCAGGACTATGGCTACACCTTC.